The TCR beta chain under discussion was sequenced for a study of T-cell memory formation after mild COVID-19. General study results and limits: Contracting clones, day 15 to 85, had balanced CD4/CD8, and later expanders favored CD4+.

The V end lost 5 bases, the J end lost 3 bases, and 14 bases lay between the germline ends. There are 14 residues in the CDR3. Germline V gives CDR1 SEHNR, CDR2 FQNEAQ (reference sequence). The 5'RACE method, run with constant-segment primers, produced TCR alpha and TCR beta cDNA libraries (carrying sample barcodes and UMIs). Each CDR3 protein gets one entry after TCRdb re-called the 5' RACE reads with MiXCR. Counted here are approximately 500,000 distinct CDR3 sequences, about 23% occurring once; the ten biggest clones make up around 13%. This clonotype has a count of ten or more. Its antigen is unidentified.

The sample was PBMCs or a T cell subset sorted from them (not recorded which). This receptor was identified in an adult woman who had mild COVID-19 (a few samples of this study predate the infection). Cell type and time point are not known. The J gene is TRBJ2-7, the V gene TRBV7-9; a weak D match, TRBD1 (6 bases). CDR3 in amino acids: CASSRLGTNYEQYF. The CDR3 DNA sequence: TGTGCCAGCAGCCGACTGGGGACAAACTACGAGCAGTACTTC. The variable domain in full, with the rest retrieved from reference TRBV7-9 and TRBJ2-7, is DTGVSQNPRHKITKRGQNVTFRCDPISEHNRLYWYRQTLGQGPEFLTYFQNEAQLEKSRLLSDRFSAERPKGSFSTLEIQRTEQGDSAMYLCASSRLGTNYEQYFGPGTRLTVT.